This T cell receptor beta chain appears in the sequencing data of a study of blood T cell dynamics during melanoma immunotherapy. The assay was immunoSEQ multiplex PCR, and TCRdb's table has in-frame clones only and misses some. The sample lists around 8,100 clones, 70% to 85% occurring once. The time point denotes: pre-treatment baseline. The receptor was isolated from a human donor with melanoma. Sequenced here: blood, sampled from a patient treated with checkpoint blockade.

The CDR3 spells CASSQGRGQGVNQPQHF. Written as DNA, the CDR3 is TGCGCCAGCAGCCAAGGCCGGGGGCAGGGGGTCAATCAGCCCCAGCATTTT. This sequence joins TRBV4-1 and TRBJ1-5; 7 positions agree with TRBD1. The junction had 9 bases not matched to a gene; V was cut back by 1 base and J by 3 bases. The CDR3 loop spans 17 amino acids. Germline V CDR1 and CDR2: MGHRA, YSYEKL.